The rows below give T cell receptor beta chains drawn from one sample of a study of T cells after yellow fever vaccination. One entry per CDR3 protein results from TCRdb running MiXCR on the 5' RACE reads. The sample lists about 630,000 distinct CDR3 sequences; approximately 13% were seen once. The source was PBMCs, collected on the day of the yellow fever booster vaccination. Receptors originate from a man under 40 who received the YFV17D yellow fever vaccine. CDR3s leave out the opening cysteine and the closing phenylalanine or tryptophan. Clone size, where shown, is once, few, many, or a class for clones that have expanded.

j_gene | abundance | v_gene | CDR3aa
TRBJ2-7 | few | TRBV20-1 | SATHPGSYEQY
TRBJ2-1 | few | TRBV29-1 | SVEGGDYHNEQF
TRBJ2-3 | - | TRBV10-3 | ATAGTARFSGTGDTQY
TRBJ1-1 | few | TRBV5-1 | ASRKGESTEAF
TRBJ2-5 | few | TRBV20-1 | SAGQGARETQY
TRBJ1-5 | few | TRBV12-3/TRBV12-4 | ASSFEGPQPQH
TRBJ2-1 | few | TRBV5-1 | ASSSRSRGDEQF
TRBJ2-7 | - | TRBV9 | ASSPSGDISSYEQY
TRBJ2-3 | - | TRBV6-2/TRBV6-3 | ASSYESGRLELDTQY
TRBJ2-1 | many | TRBV7-3 | ASSLGLAGRNEQF
TRBJ1-1 | few | TRBV10-3 | AIRQGVENTEAF
TRBJ2-1 | - | TRBV5-1 | ASGSLAFAYNEQF
TRBJ1-5 | many | TRBV12-3/TRBV12-4 | ASRRGGNQPQH
TRBJ2-7 | - | TRBV6-2/TRBV6-3 | ASSYSFGGRDEQY
TRBJ1-1 | few | TRBV6-2/TRBV6-3 | ASSYRQASFGDTEAF
TRBJ2-1 | - | TRBV18 | ASSPGTLGNEQF
TRBJ2-3 | many | TRBV10-3 | AIKAGGERLGTDTQY
TRBJ2-3 | - | TRBV20-1 | SASLAGVSTDTQY
TRBJ1-3 | few | TRBV18 | ASSPRDGGNTIY
TRBJ2-1 | - | TRBV11-2 | ASIPPGATYNEQF
TRBJ2-1 | - | TRBV6-5 | ASRGLAGGEQF
TRBJ2-7 | few | TRBV7-9 | ASSTATSYEQY
TRBJ2-3 | few | TRBV30 | AWSVTSGGDTQY
TRBJ1-1 | many | TRBV10-3 | AISEDRGTEAF
TRBJ1-1 | - | TRBV10-2 | ASSGSATYTEAF
TRBJ2-3 | few | TRBV12-3/TRBV12-4 | ASSLWSGSTDTQY
TRBJ1-2 | few | TRBV12-3/TRBV12-4 | ASSLDVGTGYT
TRBJ2-7 | few | TRBV7-9 | ASSLSTEQY
TRBJ2-1 | - | TRBV12-3/TRBV12-4 | ASSPPASGTRYNEQF
TRBJ2-1 | - | TRBV6-1 | ASSWGFYNEQF
TRBJ2-7 | - | TRBV12-3/TRBV12-4 | ASSFRGEGKQY
TRBJ1-2 | few | TRBV25-1 | ASSENARSGGYT
TRBJ2-5 | - | TRBV12-3/TRBV12-4 | ASSKGVRETQY
TRBJ2-7 | - | TRBV6-5 | ASSYTSTGYEQY
TRBJ2-1 | - | TRBV6-5 | ASSFLGGTYNEQF
TRBJ1-1 | - | TRBV20-1 | SAPEKRTEAF
TRBJ2-7 | many | TRBV6-6 | ASSYASREQY
TRBJ1-2 | - | TRBV4-1 | ASSQEAYYGYT
TRBJ1-1 | - | TRBV28 | ASKRGGTEAF
TRBJ2-1 | few | TRBV7-9 | ASRSSTGHDGPEQF
TRBJ2-2 | few | TRBV24-1 | ATSVLGQNTGELF
TRBJ2-7 | many | TRBV12-3/TRBV12-4 | ASSSGPPYEQY
TRBJ2-3 | - | TRBV12-3/TRBV12-4 | ASIRLAGDTDTQY
TRBJ2-1 | few | TRBV12-3/TRBV12-4 | ASSLTGGGYNEQF
TRBJ2-1 | - | TRBV2 | ASSELSYNEQF
TRBJ1-1 | few | TRBV7-2 | ASSLVIPEAF
TRBJ1-1 | few | TRBV6-4 | ASSELYGNTEAF
TRBJ2-2 | many | TRBV12-3/TRBV12-4 | ASSAGWGGELF
TRBJ1-1 | few | TRBV20-1 | SARRTGGMNTEAF
TRBJ2-7 | - | TRBV20-1 | SARRLAGNYEQY
TRBJ2-3 | - | TRBV10-3 | AITGGYPDTQY
TRBJ2-7 | - | TRBV6-5 | ASSYGTTGSYEQY
TRBJ2-2 | few | TRBV4-3 | ASSQNPGGDTGELF
TRBJ2-5 | few | TRBV21-1 | ASSKSGTGGLETQY
TRBJ1-1 | - | TRBV3-1 | ASSGLQGRTEAF